The rows below give T cell receptor beta chains drawn from one sample of a study of T cells in tumors after PD-1 blockade. Produced via immunoSEQ multiplex PCR; TCRdb's table is partial and in-frame only. The data contain roughly 13,000 clones, around 70% of them seen just once; the ten biggest clones take up about 30%. The source material was tumor tissue, sampled after anti-PD-1 treatment. The receptors derive from a human donor with cutaneous squamous cell carcinoma. CDR3s include the opening cysteine and the closing phenylalanine or tryptophan. The D gene is left open where the match is weak. Size tells how often a clone was seen (once, few, many) or the class of an expanded clone, and some rows leave it out.

v_gene: TRBV5-6
d_gene: -
abundance: -
j_gene: TRBJ1-1
CDR3aa: CASSLGRPEAFF
CDR3nt: TGTGCCAGCAGCTTGGGCCGCCCCGAAGCTTTCTTT

v_gene: TRBV19
d_gene: TRBD1
abundance: once
j_gene: TRBJ2-3
CDR3aa: CARPRTGTSTDTQYF
CDR3nt: TGTGCCAGGCCGAGGACAGGAACTAGCACAGATACGCAGTATTTT

v_gene: TRBV4-3
d_gene: -
abundance: once
j_gene: TRBJ2-6
CDR3aa: CASSQFYISGANVLTF
CDR3nt: TGCGCCAGCAGCCAATTTTACATCTCTGGGGCCAACGTCCTGACTTTC

v_gene: TRBV7-6
d_gene: TRBD1
abundance: -
j_gene: TRBJ2-1
CDR3aa: CASSAQGQGSYNEQFF
CDR3nt: TGTGCCAGCAGCGCCCAGGGACAGGGCTCCTACAATGAGCAGTTCTTC

v_gene: TRBV23-1
d_gene: -
abundance: -
j_gene: TRBJ2-7
CDR3aa: CASSQSNPGLSPGFYEQYF
CDR3nt: TGCGCCAGCAGTCAATCTAACCCGGGACTGAGCCCCGGGTTCTACGAGCAGTACTTC

v_gene: TRBV19
d_gene: -
abundance: -
j_gene: TRBJ1-5
CDR3aa: CASSTGAGNRNNQPQHF
CDR3nt: TGTGCCAGTAGTACTGGGGCCGGGAATCGGAACAATCAGCCCCAGCATTTT

v_gene: TRBV3-1/TRBV3-2
d_gene: TRBD2
abundance: -
j_gene: TRBJ2-7
CDR3aa: CASNSIRTSGSHSHEQYF
CDR3nt: TGTGCCAGCAACTCAATAAGGACTAGCGGGAGTCATTCCCACGAGCAGTACTTC

v_gene: TRBV15
d_gene: -
abundance: -
j_gene: TRBJ2-7
CDR3aa: CATSRERSGAGYEQYF
CDR3nt: TGTGCCACCAGCAGAGAAAGGTCTGGAGCGGGCTACGAGCAGTACTTC

v_gene: TRBV21-1
d_gene: -
abundance: -
j_gene: TRBJ2-7
CDR3aa: CASSKAVRYYEQYF
CDR3nt: TGTGCCAGCAGCAAAGCGGTAAGGTACTACGAGCAGTACTTC

v_gene: TRBV7-8
d_gene: TRBD2
abundance: -
j_gene: TRBJ2-3
CDR3aa: CASSLIRTSGTDTQYF
CDR3nt: TGTGCCAGCAGCTTAATCCGGACTAGCGGCACAGATACGCAGTATTTT

v_gene: TRBV3-1/TRBV3-2
d_gene: -
abundance: -
j_gene: TRBJ1-2
CDR3aa: CASSSGPAGTSYGYTF
CDR3nt: TGTGCCAGCAGCTCCGGCCCCGCCGGGACATCCTATGGCTACACCTTC

v_gene: TRBV12-3/TRBV12-4
d_gene: -
abundance: once
j_gene: TRBJ2-5
CDR3aa: CASSLSVETQYF
CDR3nt: TGTGCCAGCAGTCTGAGCGTGGAGACCCAGTACTTC

v_gene: TRBV10-3
d_gene: -
abundance: -
j_gene: TRBJ1-5
CDR3aa: CAISDGPREGQPQHF
CDR3nt: TGTGCCATCAGTGACGGACCTCGGGAGGGTCAGCCCCAGCATTTT

v_gene: TRBV5-4
d_gene: TRBD2
abundance: -
j_gene: TRBJ2-5
CDR3aa: CASSFLSGGASETQYF
CDR3nt: TGTGCCAGCAGCTTTCTTAGCGGGGGGGCATCAGAGACCCAGTACTTC

v_gene: TRBV3-1/TRBV3-2
d_gene: -
abundance: -
j_gene: TRBJ2-2
CDR3aa: CASSQGSGAGELFF
CDR3nt: TGTGCCAGCAGCCAGGGGTCCGGGGCTGGGGAGCTGTTTTTT

v_gene: TRBV10-2
d_gene: -
abundance: -
j_gene: TRBJ1-2
CDR3aa: CASSAPEGYGYTF
CDR3nt: TGCGCCAGCAGTGCCCCGGAAGGGTATGGCTACACCTTC

v_gene: TRBV19
d_gene: -
abundance: -
j_gene: TRBJ1-4
CDR3aa: CASSHQQSNEKLFF
CDR3nt: TGTGCCAGTAGCCACCAACAGAGTAATGAAAAACTGTTTTTT

v_gene: TRBV4-1
d_gene: TRBD1
abundance: few
j_gene: TRBJ1-4
CDR3aa: CASSQQQGAGEKLFF
CDR3nt: TGCGCCAGCAGCCAACAACAGGGGGCCGGTGAAAAACTGTTTTTT

v_gene: TRBV28
d_gene: -
abundance: -
j_gene: TRBJ2-7
CDR3aa: CASSSDSYYEQYF
CDR3nt: TGTGCCAGCAGTTCGGACAGCTACTACGAGCAGTACTTC

v_gene: TRBV5-1
d_gene: -
abundance: -
j_gene: TRBJ1-2
CDR3aa: CASSWGAGDYGYTF
CDR3nt: TGCGCCAGCAGCTGGGGGGCGGGGGACTATGGCTACACCTTC

v_gene: TRBV5-6
d_gene: TRBD1
abundance: -
j_gene: TRBJ1-1
CDR3aa: CASSLAGDRDTEAFF
CDR3nt: TGTGCCAGCAGCTTGGCCGGGGACAGGGACACTGAAGCTTTCTTT

v_gene: TRBV30
d_gene: -
abundance: -
j_gene: TRBJ2-5
CDR3aa: CAWSVRGLGETQYF
CDR3nt: TGTGCCTGGAGTGTACGGGGATTGGGGGAGACCCAGTACTTC

v_gene: TRBV12-5
d_gene: -
abundance: -
j_gene: TRBJ2-1
CDR3aa: CASVGLPGEQFF
CDR3nt: TGTGCTAGTGTTGGCCTACCAGGGGAGCAGTTCTTC

v_gene: TRBV7-8
d_gene: -
abundance: -
j_gene: TRBJ2-2
CDR3aa: CASSLVTGNTGELFF
CDR3nt: TGTGCCAGCAGCTTAGTCACAGGCAACACCGGGGAGCTGTTTTTT

v_gene: TRBV18
d_gene: -
abundance: -
j_gene: TRBJ1-2
CDR3aa: CASSPQKGSYGYTF
CDR3nt: TGTGCCAGCTCACCCCAGAAGGGTAGCTATGGCTACACCTTC

v_gene: TRBV7-8
d_gene: -
abundance: -
j_gene: TRBJ2-7
CDR3aa: CASSLVGGRGTYEQYF
CDR3nt: TGTGCCAGCAGCTTAGTGGGTGGGAGGGGGACCTACGAGCAGTACTTC

v_gene: TRBV4-2
d_gene: TRBD2
abundance: -
j_gene: TRBJ2-1
CDR3aa: CASSRGVLGGEDHNEQFF
CDR3nt: TGTGCCAGCAGCCGCGGGGTCCTCGGGGGGGAAGACCACAATGAGCAGTTCTTC

v_gene: TRBV15
d_gene: TRBD2
abundance: once
j_gene: TRBJ2-1
CDR3aa: CATSRVTSGRAYEQFF
CDR3nt: TGTGCCACCAGCAGAGTAACTAGCGGGAGGGCATATGAGCAGTTCTTC

v_gene: TRBV7-2
d_gene: TRBD2
abundance: -
j_gene: TRBJ2-2
CDR3aa: CASGKGGGSNTGELFF
CDR3nt: TGTGCCAGTGGCAAAGGCGGGGGGTCGAACACCGGGGAGCTGTTTTTT

v_gene: TRBV5-4
d_gene: TRBD2
abundance: few
j_gene: TRBJ2-7
CDR3aa: CASSLRVAGGNYEQYF
CDR3nt: TGTGCCAGCAGCTTGAGGGTAGCGGGAGGGAACTACGAGCAGTACTTC